This T cell receptor (beta chain) was identified during a study of blood T cell repertoires in COVID-19. On the study more broadly: PBMCs, B-cell-depleted T cells, or T cells provided the cDNA or gDNA that made up the material.

Authors' analysis steps: Amplifying reference gene primers gave estimates of nucleated cell counts. Here immunoSEQ multiplex PCR was the method, and the copy in TCRdb shows in-frame clones only, minus some. The V and J calls and clone size are taken from that table; D and trimming were inferred from the DNA. This sample carries 150,000 or so clones, almost 80% of them seen once, and the ten largest clones take roughly 2.9%. CDR3 length: 15 residues. Germline assignment: CDR1 SGHVS and CDR2 FQNEAQ. Trimming at V came to 0 bases and at J to 5 bases, leaving 4 bases not matched to a gene. Assignment of participants to cohorts was predicated upon participant-reported clinical history. All recovered Cohort 3 donors got two negative PCRs, got clearance, or saw symptom resolution.

The TCR was taken from a woman aged 50 to 60 who had recovered from COVID-19. Sequenced sample: PBMCs or T cells enriched from blood (not recorded which). The chain recombines TRBV7-8 with TRBJ1-3; 7 positions agree with TRBD1. The DNA of the CDR3 is TGTGCCAGCAGCTTAGCAGGGGGCGAGAGAAACACCATATATTTT. It yields the protein CASSLAGGERNTIYF.